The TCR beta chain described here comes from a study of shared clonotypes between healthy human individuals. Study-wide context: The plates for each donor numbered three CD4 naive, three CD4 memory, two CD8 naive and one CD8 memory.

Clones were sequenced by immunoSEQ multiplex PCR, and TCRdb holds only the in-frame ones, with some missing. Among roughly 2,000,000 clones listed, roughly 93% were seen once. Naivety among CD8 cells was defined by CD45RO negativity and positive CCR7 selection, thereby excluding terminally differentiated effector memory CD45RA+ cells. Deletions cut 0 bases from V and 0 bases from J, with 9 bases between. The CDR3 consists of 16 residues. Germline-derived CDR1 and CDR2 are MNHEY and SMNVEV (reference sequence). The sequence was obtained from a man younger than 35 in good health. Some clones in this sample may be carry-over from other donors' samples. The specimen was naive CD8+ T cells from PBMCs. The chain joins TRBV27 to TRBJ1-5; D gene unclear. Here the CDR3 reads CASSLSEPHSNQPQHF. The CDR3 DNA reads TGTGCCAGCAGTTTATCAGAGCCTCATAGCAATCAGCCCCAGCATTTT.